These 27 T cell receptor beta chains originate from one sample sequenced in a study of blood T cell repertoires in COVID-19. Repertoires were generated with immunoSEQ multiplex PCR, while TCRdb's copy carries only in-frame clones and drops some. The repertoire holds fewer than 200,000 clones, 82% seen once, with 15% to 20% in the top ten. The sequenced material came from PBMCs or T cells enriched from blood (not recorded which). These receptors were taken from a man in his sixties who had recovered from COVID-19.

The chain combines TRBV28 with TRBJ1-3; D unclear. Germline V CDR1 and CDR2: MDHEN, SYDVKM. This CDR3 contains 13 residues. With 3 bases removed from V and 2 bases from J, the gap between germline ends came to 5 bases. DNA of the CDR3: TGTGCCAGCAGTTTTCGTACTGGAAACACCATATATTTT. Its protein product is CASSFRTGNTIYF.

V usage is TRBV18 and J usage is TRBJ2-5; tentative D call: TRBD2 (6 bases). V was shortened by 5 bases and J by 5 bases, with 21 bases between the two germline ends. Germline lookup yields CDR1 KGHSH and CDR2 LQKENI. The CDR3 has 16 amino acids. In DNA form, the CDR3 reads TGTGCCAGCTCAAAGAGGAGGGAAAGATCTTTTGAGACCCAGTACTTC. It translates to CASSKRRERSFETQYF.

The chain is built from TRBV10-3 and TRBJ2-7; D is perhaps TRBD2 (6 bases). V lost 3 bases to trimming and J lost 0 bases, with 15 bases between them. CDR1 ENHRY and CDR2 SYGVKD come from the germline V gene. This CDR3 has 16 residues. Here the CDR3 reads CAISDSGVGSSYEQYF. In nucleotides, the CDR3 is TGTGCCATCAGTGACTCGGGGGTCGGAAGCTCCTACGAGCAGTACTTC.

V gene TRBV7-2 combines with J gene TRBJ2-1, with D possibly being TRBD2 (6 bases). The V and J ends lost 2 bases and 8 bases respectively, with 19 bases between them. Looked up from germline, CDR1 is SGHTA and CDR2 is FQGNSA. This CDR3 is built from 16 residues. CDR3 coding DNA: TGTGCCAGCAGCTTACTGGGTGGGAGGCCAGGCGATGAGCAGTTCTTC. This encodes CASSLLGGRPGDEQFF.

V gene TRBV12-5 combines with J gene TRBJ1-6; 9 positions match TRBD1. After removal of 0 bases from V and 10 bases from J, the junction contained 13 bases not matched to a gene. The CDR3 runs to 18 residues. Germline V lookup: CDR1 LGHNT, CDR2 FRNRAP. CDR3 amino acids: CASGLVRNVGQGPSPLHF. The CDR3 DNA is TGTGCTAGTGGTTTGGTACGAAATGTGGGACAGGGACCCTCACCCCTCCACTTT.

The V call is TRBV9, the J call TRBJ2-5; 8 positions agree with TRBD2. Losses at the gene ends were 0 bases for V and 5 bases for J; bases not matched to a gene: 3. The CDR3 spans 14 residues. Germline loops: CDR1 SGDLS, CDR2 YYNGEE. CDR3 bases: TGTGCCAGCAGCGTAGCGGGAGGGTACGAGACCCAGTACTTC. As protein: CASSVAGGYETQYF.

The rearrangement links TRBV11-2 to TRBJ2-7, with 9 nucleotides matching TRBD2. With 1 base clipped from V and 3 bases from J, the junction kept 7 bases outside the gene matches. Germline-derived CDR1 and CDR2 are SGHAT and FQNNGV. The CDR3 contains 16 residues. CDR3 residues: CASSLGRGGVVYEQYF. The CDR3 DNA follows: TGTGCCAGCAGCTTAGGGCGGGGGGGAGTTGTCTACGAGCAGTACTTC.

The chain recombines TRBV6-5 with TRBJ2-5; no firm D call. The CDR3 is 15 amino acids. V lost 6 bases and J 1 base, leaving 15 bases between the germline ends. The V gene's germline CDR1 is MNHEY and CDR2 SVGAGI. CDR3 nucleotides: TGTGCCAGCAGCCCCCTATTAACGAGCCAAGAGACCCAGTACTTC. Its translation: CASSPLLTSQETQYF.

CDR3 in DNA: TGTGCCAGCAGACAACAGGGGGTATTGGAAAAACTGTTTTTT. This translates into CASRQQGVLEKLFF. The chain has TRBV27 and TRBJ1-4; 8 nucleotides match TRBD1. Germline trimming cut 6 bases from V and 8 bases from J; bases unmatched to any gene: 8. The CDR3 is made up of 14 amino acids. Germline V gene sequence: CDR1 MNHEY, CDR2 SMNVEV (reference sequence).

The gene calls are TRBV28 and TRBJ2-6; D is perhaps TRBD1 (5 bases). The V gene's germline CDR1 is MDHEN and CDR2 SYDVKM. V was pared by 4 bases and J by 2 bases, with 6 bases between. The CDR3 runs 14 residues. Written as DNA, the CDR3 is TGTGCCAGCAGTTGGACAACTGGGGCCAACGTCCTGACTTTC. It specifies CASSWTTGANVLTF.

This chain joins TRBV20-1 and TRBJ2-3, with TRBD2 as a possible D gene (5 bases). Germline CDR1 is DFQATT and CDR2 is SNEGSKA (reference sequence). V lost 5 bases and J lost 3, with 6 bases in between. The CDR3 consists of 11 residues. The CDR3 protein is CSAGRTDTQYF. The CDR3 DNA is TGCAGTGCTGGGAGAACAGATACGCAGTATTTT.

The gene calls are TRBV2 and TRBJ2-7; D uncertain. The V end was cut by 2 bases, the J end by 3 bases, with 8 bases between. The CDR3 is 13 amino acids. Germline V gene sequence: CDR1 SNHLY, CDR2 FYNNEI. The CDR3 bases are TGTGCCAGCAGTGAAACGTACAGCTACGAGCAGTACTTC. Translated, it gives CASSETYSYEQYF.

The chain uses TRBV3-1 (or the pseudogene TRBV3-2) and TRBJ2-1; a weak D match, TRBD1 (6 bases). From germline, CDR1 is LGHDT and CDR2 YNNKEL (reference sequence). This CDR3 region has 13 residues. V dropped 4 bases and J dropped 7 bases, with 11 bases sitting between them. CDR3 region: CASSLQGFNEQFF. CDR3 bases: TGTGCCAGCAGCCTACAGGGTTTTAATGAGCAGTTCTTC.

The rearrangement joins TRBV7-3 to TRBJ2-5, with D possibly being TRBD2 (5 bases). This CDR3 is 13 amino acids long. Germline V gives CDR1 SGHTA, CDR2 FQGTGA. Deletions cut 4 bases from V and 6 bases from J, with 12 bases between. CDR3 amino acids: CASSSQAGKTQYF. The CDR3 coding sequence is TGTGCCAGCAGCTCCCAGGCCGGGAAGACCCAGTACTTC.

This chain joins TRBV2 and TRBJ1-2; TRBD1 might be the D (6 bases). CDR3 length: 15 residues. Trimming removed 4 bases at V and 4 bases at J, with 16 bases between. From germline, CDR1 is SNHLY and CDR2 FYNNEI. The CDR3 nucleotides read TGTGCCAGCAGTGTTTCAGGGGAAAGTCCCTATGGCTACACCTTC. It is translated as CASSVSGESPYGYTF.

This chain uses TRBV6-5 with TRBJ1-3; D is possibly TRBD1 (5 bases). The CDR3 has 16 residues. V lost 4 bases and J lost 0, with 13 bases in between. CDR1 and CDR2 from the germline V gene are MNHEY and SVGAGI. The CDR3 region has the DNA TGTGCCAGCAGTTCCCCCGACAGCGACTCTGGAAACACCATATATTTT. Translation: CASSSPDSDSGNTIYF.

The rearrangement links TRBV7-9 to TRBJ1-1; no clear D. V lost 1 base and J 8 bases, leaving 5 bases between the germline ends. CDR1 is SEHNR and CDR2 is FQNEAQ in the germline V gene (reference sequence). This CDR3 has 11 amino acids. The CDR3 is CASSLGGEAFF. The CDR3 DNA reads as TGTGCCAGCAGCTTAGGAGGGGAAGCTTTCTTT.

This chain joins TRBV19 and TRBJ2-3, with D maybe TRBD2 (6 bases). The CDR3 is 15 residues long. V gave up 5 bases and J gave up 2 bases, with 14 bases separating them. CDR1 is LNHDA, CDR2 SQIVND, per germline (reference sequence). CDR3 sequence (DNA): TGTGCCAGTAGTGCCCCGGGAGACCCCACAGATACGCAGTATTTT. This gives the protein CASSAPGDPTDTQYF.

The CDR3 DNA follows: TGTGCCAGCAGTTTAAATTCAGGGCGGGAGACCCAGTACTTC. Its protein is CASSLNSGRETQYF. The chain couples TRBV28 to TRBJ2-5, with D perhaps TRBD1 (5 bases). V was trimmed by 2 bases and J by 5 bases, leaving 12 bases between them. The CDR3 has 14 amino acids. CDR1 and CDR2 (germline): MDHEN, SYDVKM.

The CDR3 bases are TGTGCCAGCAGTCCTGTGGGCCGCGTGCGTGCTTTCTTT. It codes for CASSPVGRVRAFF. The rearrangement links TRBV6-4 to TRBJ1-1; D unresolved. This CDR3 is built from 13 residues. The germline gives CDR1 MRHNA, CDR2 SNTAGT. The V end was cut by 5 bases, the J end by 11 bases, with 18 bases between.

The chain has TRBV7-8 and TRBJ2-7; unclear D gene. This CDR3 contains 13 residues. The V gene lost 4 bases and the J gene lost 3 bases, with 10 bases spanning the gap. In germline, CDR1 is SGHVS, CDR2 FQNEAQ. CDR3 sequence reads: CASSWSSDYEQYF. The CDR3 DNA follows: TGTGCCAGCAGCTGGTCCAGCGACTACGAGCAGTACTTC.

The CDR3 is CASSLMTGYEQYF. In DNA form, the CDR3 reads TGTGCCAGCAGTTTAATGACGGGCTACGAGCAGTACTTC. The chain employs TRBV27 and TRBJ2-7, with no clear D. V was cut by 2 bases and J by 3 bases, with 8 bases left in between. Per the germline V gene, CDR1 is MNHEY and CDR2 is SMNVEV (reference sequence). The CDR3 totals 13 residues.

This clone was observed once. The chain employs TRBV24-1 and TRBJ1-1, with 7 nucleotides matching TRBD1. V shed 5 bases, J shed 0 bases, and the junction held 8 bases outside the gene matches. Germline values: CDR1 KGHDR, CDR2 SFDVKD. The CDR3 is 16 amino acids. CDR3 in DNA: TGTGCCACCAGTGCCCCACGACAGGGAGTGAACACTGAAGCTTTCTTT. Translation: CATSAPRQGVNTEAFF.

The DNA of the CDR3 is TGTGCCAGCAGCGTAGTTGGGCAGAACAATGAGCAGTTCTTC. The encoded protein is CASSVVGQNNEQFF. V usage is TRBV9 and J usage is TRBJ2-1; no clear D gene. Between the trimmed V and J ends, which lost 0 bases and 5 bases, there was a span of 9 bases. The V gene's germline CDR1 is SGDLS and CDR2 YYNGEE. The CDR3 runs to 14 residues.

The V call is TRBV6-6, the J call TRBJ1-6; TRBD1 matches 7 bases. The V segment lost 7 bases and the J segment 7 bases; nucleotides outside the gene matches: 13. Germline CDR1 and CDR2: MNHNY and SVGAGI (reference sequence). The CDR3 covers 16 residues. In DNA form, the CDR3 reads TGTGCCAGCACCCCTCTCAGGGGGGACGCGAATTCACCCCTCCACTTT. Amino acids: CASTPLRGDANSPLHF.

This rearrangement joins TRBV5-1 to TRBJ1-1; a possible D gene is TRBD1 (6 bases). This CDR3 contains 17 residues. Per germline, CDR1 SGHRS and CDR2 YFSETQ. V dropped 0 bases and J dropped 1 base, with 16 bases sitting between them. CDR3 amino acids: CASSLGVGGWANTEAFF. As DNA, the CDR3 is TGCGCCAGCAGCTTGGGTGTTGGGGGCTGGGCGAACACTGAAGCTTTCTTT.

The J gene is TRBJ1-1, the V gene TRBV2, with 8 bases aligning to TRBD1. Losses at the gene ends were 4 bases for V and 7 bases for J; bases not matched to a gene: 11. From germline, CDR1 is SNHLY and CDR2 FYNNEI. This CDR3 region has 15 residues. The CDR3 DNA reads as TGTGCCAGCAGTGGTAGGACAGGGAAGTCCGGTGAAGCTTTCTTT. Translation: CASSGRTGKSGEAFF.